This TCR beta chain was sequenced in a study of cytotoxic CD8 clonotypes in ibrutinib-treated CLL. Study in general: Results showed around 24 partial and 2 complete responses; following median approximately 73 months, approximately 15 remained remitted, approximately 12 advanced.

CDR1 is SGHNT and CDR2 is YYREEE in the germline V gene (reference sequence). The length of the CDR3 is 14 residues. V lost 1 base to trimming and J lost 4 bases, with 9 bases between them. Sequencing used immunoSEQ multiplex PCR; TCRdb keeps in-frame clones, though not all of them. The data hold 150,000 or so clones, with around three quarters observed a single time. V and J are TRBV5-4 and TRBJ2-4; a weak D match, TRBD1 (6 bases). The sequenced sample was PBMCs, obtained after 12 months of ibrutinib treatment. This TCR was sampled from a human donor with chronic lymphocytic leukemia. Here the CDR3 reads CASSLWQGKNIQYF. In DNA form, the CDR3 reads TGTGCCAGCAGCTTGTGGCAGGGGAAAAACATTCAGTACTTC. The whole variable domain, filled in from reference TRBV5-4 and TRBJ2-4, reads ETGVTQSPTHLIKTRGQQVTLRCSSQSGHNTVSWYQQALGQGPQFIFQYYREEENGRGNFPPRFSGLQFPNYSSELNVNALELDDSALYLCASSLWQGKNIQYFGAGTRLSVL.